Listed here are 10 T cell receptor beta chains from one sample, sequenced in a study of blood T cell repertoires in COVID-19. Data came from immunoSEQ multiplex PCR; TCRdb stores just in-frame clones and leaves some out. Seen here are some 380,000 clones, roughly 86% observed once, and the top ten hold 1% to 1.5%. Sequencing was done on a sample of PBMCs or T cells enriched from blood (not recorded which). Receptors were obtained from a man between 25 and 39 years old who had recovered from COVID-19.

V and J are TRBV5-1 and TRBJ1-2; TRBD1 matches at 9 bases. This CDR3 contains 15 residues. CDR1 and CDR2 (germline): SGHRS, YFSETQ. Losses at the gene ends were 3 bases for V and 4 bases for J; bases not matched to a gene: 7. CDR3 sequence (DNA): TGCGCCAGCAGCTCCACAGGGGGCCTGTCCTATGGCTACACCTTC. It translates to CASSSTGGLSYGYTF.

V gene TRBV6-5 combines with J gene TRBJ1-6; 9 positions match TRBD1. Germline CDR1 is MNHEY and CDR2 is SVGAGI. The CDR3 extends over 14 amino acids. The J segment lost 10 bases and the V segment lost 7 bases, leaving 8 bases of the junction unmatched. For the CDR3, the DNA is TGTGCCAGCATCCTACAGGGGGCGGGGTCACCCCTCCACTTT. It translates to CASILQGAGSPLHF.

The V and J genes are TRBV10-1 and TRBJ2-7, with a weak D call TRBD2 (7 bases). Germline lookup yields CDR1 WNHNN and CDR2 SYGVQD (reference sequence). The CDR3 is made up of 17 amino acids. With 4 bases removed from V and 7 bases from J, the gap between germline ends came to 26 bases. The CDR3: CASSVPVAGALIGEQYF. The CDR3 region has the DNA TGCGCCAGCAGTGTCCCCGTCGCGGGGGCCCTTATTGGAGAGCAGTACTTC.

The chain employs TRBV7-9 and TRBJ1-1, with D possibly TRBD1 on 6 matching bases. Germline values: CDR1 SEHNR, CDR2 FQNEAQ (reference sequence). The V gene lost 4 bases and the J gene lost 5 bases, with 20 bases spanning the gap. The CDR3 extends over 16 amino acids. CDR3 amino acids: CASSSRDTPRGTEAFF. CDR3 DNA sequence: TGTGCCAGCAGCTCCCGGGACACCCCTCGTGGGACTGAAGCTTTCTTT.

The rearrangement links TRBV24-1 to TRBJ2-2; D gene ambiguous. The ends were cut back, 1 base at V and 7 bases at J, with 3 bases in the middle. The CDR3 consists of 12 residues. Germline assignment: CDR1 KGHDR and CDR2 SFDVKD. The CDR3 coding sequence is TGTGCCACCAGTGATTTTCTCGGGGAGCTGTTTTTT. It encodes CATSDFLGELFF.

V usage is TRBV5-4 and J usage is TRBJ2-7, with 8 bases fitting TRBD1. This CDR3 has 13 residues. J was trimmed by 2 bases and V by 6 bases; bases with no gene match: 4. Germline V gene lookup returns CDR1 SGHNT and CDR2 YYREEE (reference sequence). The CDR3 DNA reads TGTGCCAGCAAACCGGGACAGGCCTACGAGCAGTACTTC. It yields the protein CASKPGQAYEQYF.

The CDR3 loop is CASSQPSGRDEKLFF. CDR3 DNA: TGCGCCAGCAGCCAACCCTCCGGGAGAGATGAAAAACTGTTTTTT. The V call is TRBV4-1, the J call TRBJ1-4, with D unresolved. V was cut by 2 bases and J by 6 bases, with 13 bases left in between. The CDR3 consists of 15 residues. CDR1 MGHRA and CDR2 YSYEKL come from the germline V gene.

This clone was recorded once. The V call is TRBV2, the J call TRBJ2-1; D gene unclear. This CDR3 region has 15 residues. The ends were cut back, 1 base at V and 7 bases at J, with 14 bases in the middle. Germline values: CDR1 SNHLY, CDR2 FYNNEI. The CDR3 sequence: CASSEESTLNNEQFF. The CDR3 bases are TGTGCCAGCAGTGAAGAAAGTACCCTAAATAATGAGCAGTTCTTC.

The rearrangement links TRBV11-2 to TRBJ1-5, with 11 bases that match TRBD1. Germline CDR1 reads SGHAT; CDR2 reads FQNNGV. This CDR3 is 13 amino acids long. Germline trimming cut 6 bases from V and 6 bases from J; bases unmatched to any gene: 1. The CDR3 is CASSGTGGQPQHF. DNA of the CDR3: TGTGCCAGCAGTGGGACAGGGGGTCAGCCCCAGCATTTT.

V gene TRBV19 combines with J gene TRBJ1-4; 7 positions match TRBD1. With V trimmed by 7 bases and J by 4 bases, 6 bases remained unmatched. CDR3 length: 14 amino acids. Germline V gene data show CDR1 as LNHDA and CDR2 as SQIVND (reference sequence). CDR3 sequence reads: CASTHRGLNEKLFF. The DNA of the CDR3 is TGTGCCAGTACTCACAGGGGACTTAATGAAAAACTGTTTTTT.